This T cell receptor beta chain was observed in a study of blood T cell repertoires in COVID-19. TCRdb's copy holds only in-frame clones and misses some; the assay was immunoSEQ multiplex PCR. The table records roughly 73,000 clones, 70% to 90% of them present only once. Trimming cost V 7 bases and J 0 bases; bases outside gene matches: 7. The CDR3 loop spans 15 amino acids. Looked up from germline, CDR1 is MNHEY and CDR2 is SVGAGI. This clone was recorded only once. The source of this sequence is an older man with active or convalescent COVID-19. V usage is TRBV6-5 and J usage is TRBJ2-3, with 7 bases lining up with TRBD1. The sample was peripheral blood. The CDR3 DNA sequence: TGTGCCAGCATCGGGACAGTCACTAGCACAGATACGCAGTATTTT. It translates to CASIGTVTSTDTQYF.